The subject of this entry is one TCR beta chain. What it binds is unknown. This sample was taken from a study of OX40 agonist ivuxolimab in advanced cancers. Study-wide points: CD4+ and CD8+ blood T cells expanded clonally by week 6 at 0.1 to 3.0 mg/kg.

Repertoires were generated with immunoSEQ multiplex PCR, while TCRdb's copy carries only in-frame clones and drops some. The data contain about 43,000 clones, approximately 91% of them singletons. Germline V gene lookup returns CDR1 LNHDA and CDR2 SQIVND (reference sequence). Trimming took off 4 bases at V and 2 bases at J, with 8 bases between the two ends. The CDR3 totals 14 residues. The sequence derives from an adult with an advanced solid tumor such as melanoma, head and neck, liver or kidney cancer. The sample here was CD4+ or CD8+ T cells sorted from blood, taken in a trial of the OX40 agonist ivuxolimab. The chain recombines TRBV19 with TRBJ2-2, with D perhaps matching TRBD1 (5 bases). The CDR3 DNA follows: TGTGCCAGTAGTACAGGGATTAACACCGGGGAGCTGTTTTTT. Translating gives CASSTGINTGELFF. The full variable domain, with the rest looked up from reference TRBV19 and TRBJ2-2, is DGGITQSPKYLFRKEGQNVTLSCEQNLNHDAMYWYRQDPGQGLRLIYYSQIVNDFQKGDIAEGYSVSREKKESFPLTVTSAQKNPTAFYLCASSTGINTGELFFGEGSRLTVL.